The TCR beta chain described here comes from a study of CD8 T cells in ankylosing spondylitis. Trimming at V came to 1 base and at J to 9 bases, leaving 9 bases not matched to a gene. This CDR3 contains 15 residues. Looked up from germline, CDR1 is SGHVS and CDR2 is FNYEAQ. Only a few counts were recorded for this clonotype. No antigen is known for it. TCRdb called the 5' RACE reads again in MiXCR, with one record for every CDR3 protein. The table records around 540,000 distinct CDR3 sequences, roughly 12% of them present only once. Whole-study findings and limits: Apparently characteristic of ankylosing spondylitis blood was a TCR beta motif (about 8 highly homologous variants).

The genes are TRBV7-6 and TRBJ2-1; 7 bases align to TRBD2. The sequence came from a male donor with ankylosing spondylitis. The sequencing sample was made of blood, either unsorted or a sorted T cell fraction (not recorded which). In DNA form, the CDR3 reads TGTGCCAGCAGCTTAGAGGGCCTGGCTAGCGGTGAGCAGTTCTTC. Translating it yields CASSLEGLASGEQFF.